One and the same sample provided the 25 T cell receptor beta chains below, sequenced in a study of patients and donors after allogeneic stem cell transplantation. TCRdb used MiXCR to reprocess the RT-PCR reads, holding one entry per CDR3 protein. The profile shows about 960,000 distinct CDR3 sequences, roughly 18% of them singletons. Input material: blood, either unsorted or a sorted T cell fraction (not recorded which). The receptors here all came from a human donor who was either an allogeneic HSCT recipient or a stem cell or donor lymphocyte infusion donor (not recorded which). It is not recorded whose cells these are; they may come from a transplant donor.

In its sample, this clonotype was seen many times. V gene TRBV12-3 or TRBV12-4 combines with J gene TRBJ2-7; D is possibly TRBD1 (5 bases). The CDR3 loop spans 14 amino acids. The V end lost 3 bases, the J end lost 9 bases, and 18 bases lay between the germline ends. For the CDR3, the DNA is TGTGCCAGCAGTTTTATATCTGGTCCTAGGGGGCAGTACTTC. This gives the protein CASSFISGPRGQYF.

The V call is TRBV27, the J call TRBJ2-3, with D unresolved. The CDR3 runs to 15 residues. V lost 2 bases and J 0 bases, leaving 9 bases between the germline ends. Germline V CDR1 and CDR2: MNHEY, SMNVEV (reference sequence). CDR3 sequence reads: CASSLVIPSTDTQYF. As DNA, the CDR3 is TGTGCCAGCAGTTTAGTGATCCCTAGCACAGATACGCAGTATTTT.

The DNA of the CDR3 is TGCGCCAGCAGCGCAGACACGGGACTCGTTTATGGCTACACCTTC. Its protein product is CASSADTGLVYGYTF. This rearrangement joins TRBV5-1 to TRBJ1-2, with D perhaps matching TRBD1 (5 bases). From germline, CDR1 is SGHRS and CDR2 YFSETQ. This CDR3 contains 15 residues. Trimming removed 4 bases at V and 5 bases at J, with 18 bases between.

This clonotype was seen only a few times. The chain joins TRBV6-2 or TRBV6-3 to TRBJ2-3; 9 bases match TRBD2. The CDR3 sequence is 18 residues long. V lost 4 bases and J lost 6; bases outside the gene matches: 17. Germline V CDR1 and CDR2: MNHEY, SVGEGT. Here the CDR3 DNA reads TGTGCCAGCAGTTCTACCCGGGCAAAACAGGCGGGGGGGGATACGCAGTATTTT. Its protein product is CASSSTRAKQAGGDTQYF.

The V call is TRBV6-5, the J call TRBJ1-1, with D unresolved. Per the germline V gene, CDR1 is MNHEY and CDR2 is SVGAGI. The CDR3 contains 15 residues. Trimming left V 3 bases short and J 2 bases short, with 13 bases between. The CDR3 protein is CASSYGQVVNTEAFF. CDR3 in DNA: TGTGCCAGCAGTTATGGGCAGGTAGTAAACACTGAAGCTTTCTTT.

This clonotype was detected ten times or more. This sequence joins TRBV12-3 or TRBV12-4 and TRBJ1-5; possibly TRBD1 for D (6 bases). This CDR3 has 15 residues. Trimming shortened V by 5 bases and J by 2 bases, and 13 bases separated the two germline ends. CDR3 bases: TGTGCCAGCAGTCCCGCGGGGGGCCGCAATCAGCCCCAGCATTTT. Protein product: CASSPAGGRNQPQHF.

This clonotype was seen a few times. The V and J genes are TRBV12-3 or TRBV12-4 and TRBJ2-2; TRBD1 might be the D (6 bases). The CDR3 has 13 amino acids. Trimming cost V 6 bases and J 8 bases, with 13 bases left between them. This chain's CDR3 is CASSTGSGGELFF. The CDR3, as DNA: TGTGCCAGCAGCACAGGGTCAGGGGGGGAGCTGTTTTTT.

CDR3 DNA sequence: TGTGCCAGCAGCGGGGGACTAGCGGGCTACGAGCAGTACTTC. Its protein product is CASSGGLAGYEQYF. The J gene is TRBJ2-7, the V gene TRBV9; 12 bases match TRBD2. This CDR3 is 14 amino acids long. Germline-derived CDR1 and CDR2 are SGDLS and YYNGEE. The V gene end was trimmed by 3 bases and the J gene end by 3 bases; junction bases not matched to a gene: 1.

The chain couples TRBV24-1 to TRBJ1-3; 10 nucleotides agree with TRBD1. Germline values: CDR1 KGHDR, CDR2 SFDVKD. V was clipped by 7 bases and J by 0 bases; unmatched bases: 2. This CDR3 has 15 amino acids. This CDR3 is CATRGQGTSGNTIYF. The CDR3 bases are TGTGCCACCAGGGGACAGGGGACCTCTGGAAACACCATATATTTT.

V gene TRBV7-9 combines with J gene TRBJ2-2, with D possibly matching TRBD1 (6 bases). The CDR3 is 14 amino acids. With 5 bases removed from V and 5 bases from J, the gap between germline ends came to 12 bases. Looked up from germline, CDR1 is SEHNR and CDR2 is FQNEAQ (reference sequence). The CDR3, as DNA: TGTGCCAGCAGCACCCAAACAGGGACCGGGGAGCTGTTTTTT. Translation gives CASSTQTGTGELFF.

This clonotype was observed once. The genes are TRBV18 and TRBJ2-5; D remains unclear. Germline V gene sequence: CDR1 KGHSH, CDR2 LQKENI. The CDR3 totals 14 residues. Trimming shortened V by 0 bases and J by 3 bases, and 8 bases separated the two germline ends. The CDR3, as DNA: TGTGCCAGCTCACCACCGCACAGCAAAGAGACCCAGTACTTC. Translating gives CASSPPHSKETQYF.

This clonotype was found a few times. The chain uses TRBV3-1 and TRBJ2-6; a possible D gene is TRBD2 (6 bases). CDR3 length: 16 residues. Germline CDR1 reads LGHDT; CDR2 reads YNNKEL (reference sequence). V was shortened by 4 bases and J by 0 bases, with 10 bases between the two germline ends. This CDR3 reads CASSPGLFSGANVLTF. CDR3 DNA sequence: TGTGCCAGCAGCCCGGGACTCTTCTCTGGGGCCAACGTCCTGACTTTC.

This clonotype came up a few times. The chain uses TRBV27 and TRBJ2-4, with D perhaps matching TRBD1 or TRBD2 (5 bases each). The V gene's germline CDR1 is MNHEY and CDR2 SMNVEV (reference sequence). V was trimmed by 2 bases and J by 0 bases, leaving 23 bases between them. CDR3 length: 20 residues. The CDR3 region is CASSLRGPPIIGVAKNIQYF. The CDR3 nucleotides read TGTGCCAGCAGTTTAAGGGGCCCGCCCATCATCGGGGTAGCCAAAAACATTCAGTACTTC.

The chain is built from TRBV18 and TRBJ2-2, with TRBD1 matching 7 bases. This CDR3 has 15 amino acids. J was trimmed by 5 bases and V by 2 bases; bases with no gene match: 5. The V gene's germline CDR1 is KGHSH and CDR2 LQKENI. This CDR3 is CASSPSGQKTGELFF. CDR3 bases: TGTGCCAGCTCACCATCGGGACAGAAGACCGGGGAGCTGTTTTTT.

In DNA, the CDR3 is TGTGCCAGCAGCTTATCGCCCTATGAACCCTACGAGCAGTACTTC. It yields the protein CASSLSPYEPYEQYF. The chain is built from TRBV11-3 and TRBJ2-7; D unclear. This CDR3 is built from 15 residues. From germline, CDR1 is SGHNT and CDR2 YENEEA. Between the trimmed V and J ends, which lost 2 bases and 2 bases, there was a span of 13 bases.

The J gene is TRBJ2-6, the V gene TRBV10-3, with D possibly being TRBD1 (6 bases). This CDR3 contains 16 residues. The V gene's germline CDR1 is ENHRY and CDR2 SYGVKD. The ends were cut back, 4 bases at V and 1 base at J, with 11 bases in the middle. The CDR3 region is CAISAGEGSGANVLTF. The CDR3 DNA reads as TGTGCCATCAGTGCAGGGGAAGGATCTGGGGCCAACGTCCTGACTTTC.

V gene TRBV7-2 combines with J gene TRBJ2-5; D is perhaps TRBD2 (6 bases). This CDR3 comprises 14 residues. Trimming pared 2 bases from V and 5 bases from J, leaving 12 bases between. Germline values: CDR1 SGHTA, CDR2 FQGNSA. CDR3 DNA: TGTGCCAGCAGCTTACAGCGGGCGGGGGAGACCCAGTACTTC. Its translation: CASSLQRAGETQYF.

This clonotype was detected ten times or more. Relative to the germline gene, one junction end is altered; a read error may explain this. This sequence joins TRBV12-3 or TRBV12-4 and TRBJ1-2, with TRBD1 identical over 8 bases. The CDR3 is 13 amino acids. This chain's CDR3 is CASSLDRGPGYTF. The CDR3 DNA follows: TGTGCCAGCAGCTTAGACAGGGGACCAGGCTACACCTTC.

The chain employs TRBV25-1 and TRBJ1-1; D perhaps matches TRBD1 (5 bases). The CDR3 has 11 residues. Germline assignment: CDR1 MGHDK and CDR2 SYGVNS. Trimming took off 4 bases at V and 10 bases at J, with 10 bases between the two ends. DNA for the CDR3: TGTGCCAGCAGTGGGGGGGGTACAGCTTTCTTT. It encodes CASSGGGTAFF.

This clonotype was recorded once. The CDR3 loop reads CAGRQSSYNSPLHF. The CDR3, as DNA: TGTGCCGGCCGTCAGAGCTCCTATAATTCACCCCTCCACTTT. V gene TRBV12-3 or TRBV12-4 combines with J gene TRBJ1-6; D call uncertain. Trimming cost V 11 bases and J 0 bases, with 11 bases left between them. The CDR3 covers 14 residues.

This clonotype was observed a few times. This sequence joins TRBV11-1 and TRBJ1-1; 10 nucleotides align to TRBD1. The V gene end was trimmed by 5 bases and the J gene end by 0 bases; junction bases not matched to a gene: 12. CDR1 and CDR2 (germline): SGHAT, FQDESV (reference sequence). The CDR3 consists of 18 residues. The CDR3 sequence: CASSTQGQGVYVNTEAFF. The CDR3 DNA follows: TGTGCCAGCAGCACCCAAGGACAGGGGGTATACGTGAACACTGAAGCTTTCTTT.

This clonotype was found a few times. This rearrangement joins TRBV4-1 to TRBJ2-1, with 7 bases aligning to TRBD2. The J segment lost 0 bases and the V segment lost 4 bases, leaving 6 bases of the junction unmatched. This CDR3 contains 16 residues. Looked up from germline, CDR1 is MGHRA and CDR2 is YSYEKL. CDR3 region: CASSRPLASSYNEQFF. CDR3 bases: TGCGCCAGCAGCCGCCCACTAGCGAGCTCCTACAATGAGCAGTTCTTC.

This clonotype was counted at least ten times. The gene calls are TRBV12-3 or TRBV12-4 and TRBJ1-6; the D is unclear. Trimming shortened V by 7 bases and J by 6 bases, and 13 bases separated the two germline ends. CDR3 length: 14 residues. CDR3 loop: CASNLQARNSPLHF. The CDR3 region has the DNA TGTGCCAGCAATCTTCAGGCCCGTAATTCACCCCTCCACTTT.

The chain employs TRBV11-1 and TRBJ2-2, with 13 positions matching TRBD2. This CDR3 spans 19 amino acids. The ends lost 2 bases at V and 4 bases at J; junction bases unmatched: 10. The germline gives CDR1 SGHAT, CDR2 FQDESV (reference sequence). The CDR3 is CASSLSRTSGSVGTGELFF. Here the CDR3 DNA reads TGTGCCAGCAGCTTATCACGGACTAGCGGGAGTGTGGGCACCGGGGAGCTGTTTTTT.

CDR3 sequence (DNA): TGTGCCAGCAGTTTTGATAGCGGGGGCTATGAGCAGTTCTTC. Amino acid sequence: CASSFDSGGYEQFF. The V and J genes are TRBV12-3 or TRBV12-4 and TRBJ2-1; 9 bases align to TRBD2. The V and J ends lost 3 bases and 8 bases, in that order; junction bases with no gene match: 5. This CDR3 contains 14 residues.